The rows below give T cell receptor beta chains drawn from one sample of a study of T cells in localized non-small cell lung cancer. The table came from immunoSEQ multiplex PCR; TCRdb's copy has only in-frame clones and leaves some out. The table lists 5,500 to 7,500 clones, 80% to 90% of them singletons, with roughly 15% in the top ten. Source: peripheral blood, taken before any cancer treatment. These receptors all stem from a male donor at least 60 years old with stage I lung adenocarcinoma. The CDR3 runs from the conserved cysteine through the conserved F or W. D genes are given only for firm matches. Some rows mark clone size as missing; the rest say once, few, many or name a class of expanded clone.

abundance,v_gene,d_gene,j_gene,CDR3aa,CDR3nt
.,TRBV5-4,.,TRBJ1-1,CASSRRQEALKNTEAFF,TGTGCCAGCAGCCGAAGACAGGAGGCCCTTAAGAACACTGAAGCTTTCTTT
.,TRBV5-1,TRBD1,TRBJ1-2,CASSLERGTVGTAYLYGYTF,TGCGCCAGCAGCTTGGAGAGGGGTACGGTCGGGACAGCGTACCTCTATGGCTACACCTTC
.,TRBV13,.,TRBJ2-7,CASRRGGSYSSYEQYF,TGTGCCAGCAGACGAGGAGGGTCTTACAGCTCCTACGAGCAGTACTTC
.,TRBV2,.,TRBJ1-1,CATWASGNTEAFF,TGTGCCACATGGGCCTCTGGGAACACTGAAGCTTTCTTT
once,TRBV27,TRBD1,TRBJ2-1,CASSTGTGGNEQFF,TGTGCCAGCAGTACCGGGACAGGGGGCAATGAGCAGTTCTTC
.,TRBV11-2,TRBD1,TRBJ1-2,CASSLAGGNYGYTF,TGTGCCAGCAGCTTAGCAGGGGGCAACTATGGCTACACCTTC
.,TRBV6-1,.,TRBJ1-5,CASSEDQGRWSQHF,TGTGCCAGCAGTGAAGACCAGGGACGCTGGTCCCAGCATTTT
.,TRBV12-5,.,TRBJ2-7,CASGGGQYYEQYF,TGTGCTAGTGGCGGGGGACAGTACTACGAGCAGTACTTC
.,TRBV6-6,TRBD2,TRBJ2-2,CASSRTSGNTGELFF,TGTGCCAGCAGTAGGACTAGCGGGAACACCGGGGAGCTGTTTTTT
.,TRBV10-3,.,TRBJ1-4,CAISERTDEKLFF,TGTGCCATCAGTGAGCGGACAGATGAAAAACTGTTTTTT
.,TRBV11-2,.,TRBJ1-2,CASSLDGRVNYGYTF,TGTGCCAGCAGCTTAGATGGGAGGGTGAACTATGGCTACACCTTC
.,TRBV6-1,TRBD1,TRBJ2-5,CASVDRGSQETQYF,TGTGCCAGCGTAGACAGGGGTAGCCAAGAGACCCAGTACTTC
.,TRBV10-3,TRBD2,TRBJ2-1,CATIFREGDYNEQFF,TGTGCCACGATTTTCCGGGAGGGGGACTACAATGAGCAGTTCTTC
.,TRBV6-1,TRBD2,TRBJ2-2,CASSGSGGASHTGELFF,TGTGCCAGCAGTGGGAGCGGGGGGGCCTCTCACACCGGGGAGCTGTTTTTT
.,TRBV6-1,TRBD2,TRBJ2-3,CASSDGGSFTDTQYF,TGTGCCAGCAGTGATGGCGGGAGTTTTACAGATACGCAGTATTTT
.,TRBV30,.,TRBJ2-3,CAWEPRRYTDTQYF,TGTGCCTGGGAGCCCAGGAGATACACAGATACGCAGTATTTT
.,TRBV2,.,TRBJ2-5,CASSDVDFGGETQYF,TGTGCCAGCAGTGATGTGGACTTCGGAGGAGAGACCCAGTACTTC
.,TRBV6-5,TRBD2,TRBJ2-7,CASSYGTSGTYEQYF,TGTGCCAGCAGTTACGGGACTAGCGGTACCTACGAGCAGTACTTC
.,TRBV6-1,.,TRBJ1-1,CASSEGARMNTEAFF,TGTGCCAGCAGTGAAGGGGCACGGATGAACACTGAAGCTTTCTTT
.,TRBV27,.,TRBJ2-3,CASSFYLSDTQYF,TGTGCCAGCAGTTTTTACTTGTCAGATACGCAGTATTTT
once,TRBV18,.,TRBJ2-3,CASSIRGHTDTQYF,TGTGCCAGCTCAATACGGGGGCACACAGATACGCAGTATTTT
.,TRBV2,.,TRBJ1-1,CASTPVAAPYTEAFF,.
few,TRBV7-2,.,TRBJ1-1,CASSWGNTEAFF,TGTGCCAGCAGCTGGGGGAACACTGAAGCTTTCTTT
.,TRBV15,TRBD1,TRBJ2-7,CATSSDRGQMREQYF,TGTGCCACCAGCAGCGACAGGGGGCAAATGCGGGAGCAGTACTTC
.,TRBV5-6,.,TRBJ1-4,CASSLGPGSTNEKLFF,TGTGCCAGCAGCTTGGGTCCAGGATCAACTAATGAAAAACTGTTTTTT
.,TRBV9,TRBD2,TRBJ2-5,CASSPVAGGTETQYF,TGTGCCAGCAGCCCCGTAGCGGGGGGGACAGAGACCCAGTACTTC
few,TRBV5-1,TRBD2,TRBJ2-1,CASSLAGGGRRDEQFF,TGCGCCAGCAGCTTGGCGGGGGGCGGGAGGCGCGATGAGCAGTTCTTC
.,TRBV4-2,TRBD1,TRBJ2-2,CASSQPPRTGEDGELFF,TGTGCCAGCAGCCAACCTCCCCGGACAGGGGAGGACGGGGAGCTGTTTTTT
.,TRBV11-2,.,TRBJ2-5,CASSLGPQETQYF,TGTGCCAGCAGCTTAGGTCCCCAAGAGACCCAGTACTTC
once,TRBV7-2,.,TRBJ1-5,CASSRGGDQPQHF,TGTGCCAGCAGCCGGGGGGGGGATCAGCCCCAGCATTTT
.,TRBV9,.,TRBJ2-2,CASSRSSGPGELFF,TGTGCCAGCAGCCGCTCTTCGGGGCCCGGGGAGCTGTTTTTT
.,TRBV6-1,TRBD1,TRBJ1-1,CATRTGGLGTEAFF,TGTGCCACACGGACAGGGGGCTTGGGGACTGAAGCTTTCTTT
.,TRBV12-5,.,TRBJ2-1,CASGLVLGGVEQFF,TGTGCTAGTGGTTTGGTACTAGGGGGAGTTGAGCAGTTCTTC
.,TRBV4-1,.,TRBJ2-2,CASSPERVTGELFF,TGCGCCAGCAGCCCAGAGCGGGTTACCGGGGAGCTGTTTTTT
.,TRBV30,.,TRBJ1-2,CAWDRGYGYTF,TGTGCCTGGGATCGGGGATACGGCTACACCTTC
.,TRBV9,TRBD2,TRBJ2-1,CASSLSGGLYNEQFF,TGTGCCAGCAGCTTGAGCGGGGGGCTCTACAATGAGCAGTTCTTC
.,TRBV7-8,.,TRBJ2-2,CASSLGGPTNTGELFF,TGTGCCAGCAGCTTAGGGGGACCTACGAACACCGGGGAGCTGTTTTTT
.,TRBV11-2,TRBD2,TRBJ2-1,CASSLGLGLAGMNEQFF,TGTGCCAGCAGCTTAGGCCTGGGACTAGCGGGAATGAATGAGCAGTTCTTC
few,TRBV19,TRBD2,TRBJ2-5,CASSSGRARETQYF,TGTGCCAGTAGTTCGGGGAGGGCACGAGAGACCCAGTACTTC
.,TRBV19,TRBD1,TRBJ1-3,CASYRQGTGNTIYF,TGTGCCAGCTATCGACAGGGCACTGGAAACACCATATATTTT
.,TRBV18,.,TRBJ1-1,CASSPQKSVEAFF,TGTGCCAGCTCACCGCAAAAATCAGTTGAAGCTTTCTTT
once,TRBV11-2,.,TRBJ2-7,CASSSAYEQYF,TGTGCCAGCAGCTCCGCCTACGAGCAGTACTTC
.,TRBV11-2,.,TRBJ1-5,CASSRSRQPQHF,TGTGCCAGCAGCCGATCCCGTCAGCCCCAGCATTTT
.,TRBV10-2,.,TRBJ2-6,CASSDPGAFYSGANVLTF,TGCGCCAGCAGTGACCCGGGGGCCTTCTACTCTGGGGCCAACGTCCTGACTTTC
.,TRBV6-5,.,TRBJ1-2,CASRATLVGYGYTF,TGTGCCAGCAGAGCGACACTGGTCGGCTATGGCTACACCTTC
.,TRBV14,TRBD1,TRBJ2-2,CASRTGVNTGELFF,TGTGCCAGTCGGACAGGGGTCAACACCGGGGAGCTGTTTTTT
.,TRBV6-1,.,TRBJ1-1,CASSEDGRDTEAFF,TGTGCCAGCAGTGAAGACGGGCGAGACACTGAAGCTTTCTTT
.,TRBV11-2,TRBD1,TRBJ1-6,CASSRPGQSSYNSPLHF,TGTGCCAGCAGCCGTCCGGGACAGAGCTCCTATAATTCACCCCTCCACTTT
once,TRBV7-2,TRBD1,TRBJ1-2,CASSLGGQGANYGYTF,TGTGCCAGCAGCTTAGGCGGACAGGGGGCTAACTATGGCTACACCTTC
.,TRBV9,TRBD2,TRBJ2-7,CASSPRLAVVWEQYF,TGTGCCAGCAGCCCAAGACTAGCGGTAGTCTGGGAGCAGTACTTC
few,TRBV14,TRBD1,TRBJ1-2,CASSQPRQGVYGYGYTF,TGTGCCAGCAGCCAACCGAGACAGGGGGTTTATGGATATGGCTACACCTTC
.,TRBV7-9,TRBD2,TRBJ2-1,CASSPRLAGSYNEQFF,TGTGCCAGCAGCCCCAGACTAGCGGGATCCTACAATGAGCAGTTCTTC
.,TRBV25-1,.,TRBJ2-3,CASTPIGGEGADTQYF,TGTGCCAGCACTCCCATAGGGGGAGAGGGGGCAGATACGCAGTATTTT